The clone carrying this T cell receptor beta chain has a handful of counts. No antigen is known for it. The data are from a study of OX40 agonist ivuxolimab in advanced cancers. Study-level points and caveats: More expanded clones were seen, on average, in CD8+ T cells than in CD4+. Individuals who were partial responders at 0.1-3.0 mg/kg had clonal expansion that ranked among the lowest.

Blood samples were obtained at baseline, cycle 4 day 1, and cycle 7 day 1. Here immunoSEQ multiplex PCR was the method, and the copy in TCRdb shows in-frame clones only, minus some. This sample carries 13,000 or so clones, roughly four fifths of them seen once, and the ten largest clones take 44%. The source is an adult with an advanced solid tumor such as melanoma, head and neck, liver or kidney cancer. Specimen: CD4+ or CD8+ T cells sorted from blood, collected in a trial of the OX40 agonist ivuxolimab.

CDR3 bases: TGCGCCAGCAGCTACGACGACTTTGACACTGAAGCTTTCTTT. It yields the protein CASSYDDFDTEAFF. This chain uses TRBV5-1 with TRBJ1-1, with D hard to call. V was cut by 3 bases and J by 3 bases, with 12 bases left in between. Germline CDR1 is SGHRS and CDR2 is YFSETQ. This CDR3 has 14 amino acids. Complete variable domain (other parts from reference TRBV5-1 and TRBJ1-1): KAGVTQTPRYLIKTRGQQVTLSCSPISGHRSVSWYQQTPGQGLQFLFEYFSETQRNKGNFPGRFSGRQFSNSRSEMNVSTLELGDSALYLCASSYDDFDTEAFFGQGTRLTVV.